A single sample is the source of the 3 T cell receptor beta chains below, sequenced in a study of blood T cell repertoires in COVID-19. The protocol was immunoSEQ multiplex PCR, while the TCRdb copy is restricted to in-frame clones and leaves out a portion. The table records 40,000 to 60,000 clones, 84% of them present only once. The sample was peripheral blood. These receptors were obtained from a middle-aged man with acute or convalescent COVID-19.

V usage is TRBV5-4 and J usage is TRBJ1-2; D gene unclear. V lost 2 bases and J 2 bases, leaving 7 bases between the germline ends. This CDR3 contains 13 residues. Germline CDR1 SGHNT, CDR2 YYREEE (reference sequence). The CDR3 region has the DNA TGTGCCAGCAGCTTTCCCGGGAACTATGGCTACACCTTC. It yields the protein CASSFPGNYGYTF.

The genes are TRBV28 and TRBJ1-5, with 7 nucleotides matching TRBD1. CDR1 and CDR2 (germline): MDHEN, SYDVKM. The CDR3 loop spans 15 amino acids. J lost 3 bases, V lost 5 bases, and 7 bases had no gene match. The CDR3 loop is CASSMTGTTNQPQHF. In nucleotides, the CDR3 is TGTGCCAGCAGTATGACAGGGACAACCAATCAGCCCCAGCATTTT.

Only a few counts were recorded for this clone. The chain combines TRBV30 with TRBJ2-7, with D unresolved. From germline, CDR1 is GTSNPN and CDR2 SVGIG (reference sequence). This CDR3 contains 11 residues. Between the trimmed V and J ends, which lost 2 bases and 4 bases, there was a span of 6 bases. Here the CDR3 reads CAWSPNYEQYF. The CDR3, as DNA: TGTGCCTGGAGTCCCAATTACGAGCAGTACTTC.